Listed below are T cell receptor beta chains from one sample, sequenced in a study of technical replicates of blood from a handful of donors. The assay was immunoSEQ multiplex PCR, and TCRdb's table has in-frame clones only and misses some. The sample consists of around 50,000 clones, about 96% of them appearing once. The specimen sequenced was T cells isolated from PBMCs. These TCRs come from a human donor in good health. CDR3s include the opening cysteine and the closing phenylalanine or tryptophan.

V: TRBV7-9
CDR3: CASSRQGNNEQFF

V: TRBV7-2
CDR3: CASSLAFRLAGGPTDTQYF

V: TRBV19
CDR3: CASSILAGQETQYF

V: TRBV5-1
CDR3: CASSFVRSDGANVLTF

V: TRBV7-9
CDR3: CASSYDSRSSTDTQYF

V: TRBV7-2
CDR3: CASSPGNNYGYTF

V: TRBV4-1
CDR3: CASSQVGAYEQYF

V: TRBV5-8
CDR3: CASSIRMMGGVEQETQYF

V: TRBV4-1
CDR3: CASSPNDLAGHNEQFF

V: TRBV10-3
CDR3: CAIRGSYEQYF

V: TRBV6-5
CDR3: CASSFRGRFYEQYF

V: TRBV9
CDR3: CASSVGTADQPQHF

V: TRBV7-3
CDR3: CASQGRPGPSYGYTF

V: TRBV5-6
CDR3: CASSFGPGADTQYF

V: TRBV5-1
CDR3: CASSSLKIFSYEQYF

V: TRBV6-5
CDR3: CASSQEREATYEQYF

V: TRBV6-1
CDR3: CASREEQRDKNYNEQFF

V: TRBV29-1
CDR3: CSVAQAPGWETQYF

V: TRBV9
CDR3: CASSVVGLAGVDEQFF

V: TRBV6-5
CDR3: CASRHTTGYSYEQYF

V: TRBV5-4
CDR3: CASSLSPGGLAGTNTDTQYF

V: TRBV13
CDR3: CASSLQGKQPQHF

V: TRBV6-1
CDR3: CASSAYGGSYEQYF

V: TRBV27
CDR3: CASSSTAGGDQPQHF

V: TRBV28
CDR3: CASSPDYYGYTF